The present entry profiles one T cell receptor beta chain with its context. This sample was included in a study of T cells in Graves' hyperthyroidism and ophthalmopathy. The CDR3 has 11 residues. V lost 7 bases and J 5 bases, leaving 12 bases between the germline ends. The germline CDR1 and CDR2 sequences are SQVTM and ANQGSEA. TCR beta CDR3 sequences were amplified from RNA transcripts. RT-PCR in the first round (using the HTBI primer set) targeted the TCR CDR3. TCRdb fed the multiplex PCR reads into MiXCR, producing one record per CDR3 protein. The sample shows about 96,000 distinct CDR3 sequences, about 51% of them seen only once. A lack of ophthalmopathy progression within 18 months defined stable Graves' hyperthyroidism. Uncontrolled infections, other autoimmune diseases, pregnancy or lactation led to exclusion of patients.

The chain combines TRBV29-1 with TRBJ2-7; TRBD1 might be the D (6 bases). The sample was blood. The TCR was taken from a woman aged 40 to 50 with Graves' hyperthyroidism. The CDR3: CSANTGHEQYF. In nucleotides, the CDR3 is TGCAGCGCCAATACAGGGCACGAGCAGTACTTC.